The 5 T cell receptor beta chains below come from one sample, sequenced in a study of T-cell memory formation after mild COVID-19. TCRdb analysed the 5' RACE reads with MiXCR anew, one entry per CDR3 protein. This table holds 300,000 to 400,000 distinct CDR3 sequences, 25% to 30% found once. The sample was PBMCs or a T cell subset sorted from them (not recorded which). The receptors were gathered from an adult woman who had mild COVID-19 (a few samples of this study predate the infection). Cell type and time point are not known.

This clonotype has a handful of counts. V gene TRBV18 combines with J gene TRBJ2-7, with TRBD1 matching 7 bases. The CDR3 loop spans 12 amino acids. The germline CDR1 and CDR2 sequences are KGHSH and LQKENI. The J segment lost 9 bases and the V segment lost 3 bases, leaving 5 bases of the junction unmatched. The CDR3 DNA follows: TGTGCCAGCTCACCCGACAGGGAACCGCAGTACTTC. It codes for CASSPDREPQYF.

The chain is built from TRBV27 and TRBJ2-7, with 10 bases matching TRBD2. The ends lost 4 bases at V and 5 bases at J; junction bases unmatched: 8. This CDR3 has 15 amino acids. Looked up from germline, CDR1 is MNHEY and CDR2 is SMNVEV (reference sequence). CDR3 protein: CASSYSSGRVHEQYF. CDR3 nucleotide sequence: TGTGCCAGCAGTTACTCTAGCGGGAGAGTCCACGAGCAGTACTTC.

This chain uses TRBV27 with TRBJ1-3, with D hard to call. This CDR3 has 16 amino acids. CDR1 is MNHEY, CDR2 SMNVEV, per germline (reference sequence). V gave up 5 bases and J gave up 0 bases, with 14 bases separating them. The CDR3 protein is CASSPRPPYSGNTIYF. Here the CDR3 DNA reads TGTGCCAGCAGTCCACGCCCACCATACTCTGGAAACACCATATATTTT.

The gene calls are TRBV7-8 and TRBJ1-4, with 7 nucleotides matching TRBD1. Germline CDR1 reads SGHVS; CDR2 reads FQNEAQ. This CDR3 is built from 20 residues. V lost 4 bases to trimming and J lost 0 bases; unmatched junction nucleotides: 17. CDR3 DNA: TGTGCCAGCAGCTCGGAGCACAGGGGAGGTTCAGGGGCAACTAATGAAAAACTGTTTTTT. As protein: CASSSEHRGGSGATNEKLFF.

The table lists this clonotype with a few counts. This chain joins TRBV24-1 and TRBJ2-7; weak D call: TRBD2 (5 bases). This CDR3 contains 13 residues. V was shortened by 4 bases and J by 5 bases, with 11 bases between the two germline ends. Per the germline V gene, CDR1 is KGHDR and CDR2 is SFDVKD. CDR3 amino acids: CATSDPGVNEQYF. CDR3 DNA: TGTGCCACCAGTGACCCCGGGGTAAACGAGCAGTACTTC.